This T cell receptor beta chain came from a study of T cells in localized non-small cell lung cancer. Remarks on this clone: Its target is not known.

The germline V and J ends were trimmed by 7 bases and 2 bases, with 18 bases remaining between them. This CDR3 is 16 amino acids long. Germline-derived CDR1 and CDR2 are LNHDA and SQIVND (reference sequence). Study-wide results and caveats: Higher blood T cell density tracked longer overall survival. Detection in adjacent lung was observed for a median around 59 of the top 100 tumor clones. Clonality of T cells reached its maximum in uninvolved adjacent lung, surpassing tumor. Only one tumor region was sequenced, so heterogeneity remains possible.

Assay: immunoSEQ multiplex PCR; the TCRdb copy retains only in-frame clones and omits some. The data hold roughly 24,000 clones, with approximately 84% observed a single time. This chain connects TRBV19 to TRBJ1-5; the D gene is possibly TRBD1 (5 bases). This clonotype originated in a man between 40 and 70 years old with stage III squamous cell lung carcinoma. The sample was peripheral blood, taken before any cancer treatment. This CDR3 is CASNGGMAIGNQPQHF. In DNA form, the CDR3 reads TGTGCCAGTAACGGGGGAATGGCTATAGGCAATCAGCCCCAGCATTTT.